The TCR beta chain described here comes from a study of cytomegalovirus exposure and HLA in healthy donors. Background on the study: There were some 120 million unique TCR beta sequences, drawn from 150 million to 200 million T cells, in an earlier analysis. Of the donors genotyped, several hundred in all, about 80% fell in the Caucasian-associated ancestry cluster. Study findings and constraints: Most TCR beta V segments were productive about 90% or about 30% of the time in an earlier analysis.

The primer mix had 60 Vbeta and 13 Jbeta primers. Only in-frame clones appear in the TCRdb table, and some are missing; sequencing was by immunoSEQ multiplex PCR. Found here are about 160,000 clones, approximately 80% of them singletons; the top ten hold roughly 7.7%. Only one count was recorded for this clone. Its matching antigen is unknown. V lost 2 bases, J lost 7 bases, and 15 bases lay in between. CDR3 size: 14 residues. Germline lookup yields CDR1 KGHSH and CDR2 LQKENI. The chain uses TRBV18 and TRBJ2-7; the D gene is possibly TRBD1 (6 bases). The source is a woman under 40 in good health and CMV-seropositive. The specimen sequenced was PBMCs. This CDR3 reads CASSPGAPRGEQYF. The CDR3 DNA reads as TGTGCCAGCTCACCAGGGGCCCCGAGGGGGGAGCAGTACTTC. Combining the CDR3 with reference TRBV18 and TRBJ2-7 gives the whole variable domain NAGVMQNPRHLVRRRGQEARLRCSPMKGHSHVYWYRQLPEEGLKFMVYLQKENIIDESGMPKERFSAEFPKEGPSILRIQQVVRGDSAAYFCASSPGAPRGEQYFGPGTRLTVT.